The table lists the clone carrying this TCR beta chain with a few counts. What it binds is not known. This sample stems from a study of T-cell memory formation after mild COVID-19. Study-level points and caveats: Pre-infection memory carried some responding clones, suggesting that cross-reactive memory joined.

Researchers used 5'RACE with constant-segment primers to make TCR alpha and TCR beta cDNA libraries that carry sample barcodes and UMIs. TCRdb reprocessed the 5' RACE reads with MiXCR, giving one entry per CDR3 protein. The sample has around 430,000 distinct CDR3 sequences, about 16% seen once. The CDR3 spans 16 residues. V gave up 2 bases and J gave up 4 bases, with 12 bases separating them. Germline values: CDR1 SEHNR, CDR2 FQNEAQ (reference sequence). V and J are TRBV7-9 and TRBJ2-6; possible D gene TRBD1, 6 bases. Sequenced sample: PBMCs or a T cell subset sorted from them (not recorded which). This receptor was identified in a man younger than 35 who had mild COVID-19 (a few samples of this study predate the infection). Cell type and time point are not known. The CDR3 DNA reads as TGTGCCAGCAGCTTAAATTGGGGGCCAGGGGCCAACGTCCTGACTTTC. As protein: CASSLNWGPGANVLTF.